The next 20 T cell receptor beta chains were all read from a single sample in a study of blood T cell repertoires in COVID-19. Data came from immunoSEQ multiplex PCR; TCRdb stores just in-frame clones and leaves some out. The sample consists of more than 13,000 clones, 81% of them appearing once. Sequencing was carried out using peripheral blood. The receptors shown here come from a human donor in a cohort sampled during active COVID-19.

This chain joins TRBV6-4 and TRBJ2-7; TRBD2 matches 13 bases. Germline V gives CDR1 MRHNA, CDR2 SNTAGT. The CDR3 sequence is 20 residues long. V shed 6 bases and J 5 bases; nucleotides not matched to a gene: 22. DNA of the CDR3: TGTGCCAGCAGCCTCACTAGAATCGGACTAGCGGGAGTCGGGGGCGACGAGCAGTACTTC. It encodes CASSLTRIGLAGVGGDEQYF.

The chain is built from TRBV30 and TRBJ2-7, with D tentatively TRBD2 (5 bases). Trimming left V 2 bases short and J 0 bases short, with 8 bases between. This CDR3 is 13 amino acids long. The germline V gene has CDR1 GTSNPN and CDR2 SVGIG (reference sequence). The CDR3 coding sequence is TGTGCCTGGAGTAGGAGGAGCTCCTACGAGCAGTACTTC. It encodes CAWSRRSSYEQYF.

This sequence joins TRBV3-1 (or the pseudogene TRBV3-2) and TRBJ2-7; weak D call: TRBD2 (5 bases). The CDR3 length is 15 residues. The germline V and J ends were trimmed by 4 bases and 0 bases, with 13 bases remaining between them. Germline CDR1 and CDR2: LGHDT and YNNKEL (reference sequence). DNA for the CDR3: TGTGCCAGCAGCCCACAATCACTAGTCTCCTACGAGCAGTACTTC. Residues: CASSPQSLVSYEQYF.

The J gene is TRBJ2-2, the V gene TRBV12-3 or TRBV12-4, with D maybe TRBD1 (5 bases). Trimming removed 6 bases at V and 5 bases at J, with 10 bases between. The CDR3 is 13 residues long. CDR3 sequence: CASSQYRTGELFF. CDR3 DNA: TGTGCCAGCAGCCAATACAGGACCGGGGAGCTGTTTTTT.

This sequence joins TRBV7-3 and TRBJ2-5; D remains unclear. The CDR3 consists of 13 residues. The ends were cut back, 1 base at V and 5 bases at J, with 8 bases in the middle. Per germline, CDR1 SGHTA and CDR2 FQGTGA. CDR3: CASSLNRRETQYF. In nucleotides, the CDR3 is TGTGCCAGCAGCTTAAACAGAAGGGAGACCCAGTACTTC.

The chain carries TRBV6-5 and TRBJ2-7; 13 nucleotides align to TRBD2. CDR3 length equals 14 residues. Germline trimming cut 1 base from V and 7 bases from J; bases unmatched to any gene: 1. The germline V gene has CDR1 MNHEY and CDR2 SVGAGI. CDR3 protein: CASSYLGLAGEQYF. The CDR3 DNA is TGTGCCAGCAGTTACTTGGGACTAGCGGGGGAGCAGTACTTC.

V is TRBV7-3 and J is TRBJ2-5, with no clear D. Germline V gene lookup returns CDR1 SGHTA and CDR2 FQGTGA. V was clipped by 1 base and J by 0 bases, with 3 bases between them. The length of the CDR3 is 13 residues. For the CDR3, the DNA is TGTGCCAGCAGCTTAAACAACCAAGAGACCCAGTACTTC. This encodes CASSLNNQETQYF.

V is TRBV6-5 and J is TRBJ2-3; 13 nucleotides line up with TRBD2. Germline assignment: CDR1 MNHEY and CDR2 SVGAGI. With 5 bases clipped from V and 5 bases from J, the junction kept 4 bases outside the gene matches. This CDR3 contains 15 residues. CDR3 DNA sequence: TGTGCCAGCAGTCTGGGACTAGCGGGATTAGATACGCAGTATTTT. Translating gives CASSLGLAGLDTQYF.

This clone was seen a handful of times. The rearrangement joins TRBV4-2 to TRBJ1-4; 8 positions match TRBD1. The germline V gene encodes CDR1 LGHNA and CDR2 YNFKEQ. Trimming at V came to 1 base and at J to 13 bases, leaving 11 bases not matched to a gene. The CDR3 extends over 15 amino acids. The CDR3 here is CASSQATGDVERLFF. The CDR3, as DNA: TGTGCCAGCAGCCAAGCGACAGGGGACGTGGAGAGACTGTTTTTT.

This chain joins TRBV20-1 and TRBJ2-7; TRBD2 might be the D (5 bases). This CDR3 comprises 10 residues. Per the germline V gene, CDR1 is DFQATT and CDR2 is SNEGSKA (reference sequence). Trimming left V 6 bases short and J 7 bases short, with 10 bases between. This CDR3 reads CSALPGEQYF. In DNA, the CDR3 is TGCAGTGCCCTTCCGGGAGAGCAGTACTTC.

This rearrangement joins TRBV28 to TRBJ2-7; D is perhaps TRBD1 (6 bases). Germline assignment: CDR1 MDHEN and CDR2 SYDVKM. Trimming left V 11 bases short and J 5 bases short, with 22 bases between. The CDR3 has 14 residues. CDR3 amino acids: CAGGTPHNPHEQYF. The CDR3 bases are TGTGCCGGTGGGACACCCCATAATCCTCACGAGCAGTACTTC. Drawing the rest from reference TRBV28 and TRBJ2-7, the complete variable domain is DVKVTQSSRYLVKRTGEKVFLECVQDMDHENMFWYRQDPGLGLRLIYFSYDVKMKEKGDIPEGYSVSREKKERFSLILESASTNQTSMYLCAGGTPHNPHEQYFGPGTRLTVT.

This clone was seen a few times. This chain connects TRBV11-2 to TRBJ1-5, with a possible D match to TRBD1 (6 bases). V was pared by 5 bases and J by 0 bases, with 11 bases between. CDR1 SGHAT and CDR2 FQNNGV come from the germline V gene. This CDR3 has 15 residues. CDR3 nucleotide sequence: TGTGCCAGCAGCAAAACAGGGAATAGCAATCAGCCCCAGCATTTT. Protein: CASSKTGNSNQPQHF.

V gene TRBV15 combines with J gene TRBJ1-3; D possibly corresponds to TRBD1 (6 bases). Per the germline V gene, CDR1 is LNHNV and CDR2 is YYDKDF (reference sequence). Between the trimmed V and J ends, which lost 2 bases and 2 bases, there was a span of 10 bases. The CDR3 runs to 15 residues. CDR3 sequence (DNA): TGTGCCACCAGCAGACCCCAGGGGACTGGAAACACCATATATTTT. It is translated as CATSRPQGTGNTIYF.

The chain combines TRBV3-1 (or the pseudogene TRBV3-2) with TRBJ1-4, with a tentative D call TRBD1 (5 bases). CDR1 is LGHDT and CDR2 is YNNKEL in the germline V gene (reference sequence). Trimming removed 6 bases at V and 8 bases at J, with 13 bases between. This CDR3 has 13 residues. For the CDR3, the DNA is TGTGCCAGCAGTCTCTCGGGGGAGGAAAAACTGTTTTTT. Translation gives CASSLSGEEKLFF.

The chain links TRBV28 to TRBJ2-1, with D maybe TRBD2 (6 bases). The CDR3 consists of 14 residues. The V gene lost 7 bases and the J gene lost 3 bases, with 13 bases spanning the gap. CDR1 is MDHEN and CDR2 is SYDVKM in the germline V gene. CDR3 amino acids: CASKSGANYNEQFF. The DNA of the CDR3 is TGTGCCAGCAAATCGGGAGCTAACTACAATGAGCAGTTCTTC.

The chain couples TRBV6-5 to TRBJ1-6, with D hard to call. The CDR3 is 12 amino acids. Per germline, CDR1 MNHEY and CDR2 SVGAGI. With 7 bases removed from V and 7 bases from J, the gap between germline ends came to 8 bases. The CDR3 coding sequence is TGTGCCAGCACGGACTGGAATTCACCCCTCCACTTT. Translation: CASTDWNSPLHF.

The V call is TRBV13, the J call TRBJ2-3; 9 nucleotides line up with TRBD2. J lost 3 bases, V lost 2 bases, and 3 bases had no gene match. The germline V gene has CDR1 PRHDT and CDR2 FYEKMQ (reference sequence). The CDR3 has 15 amino acids. The CDR3 protein is CASSLSGRWTDTQYF. CDR3 nucleotide sequence: TGTGCCAGCAGCTTAAGCGGGAGGTGGACAGATACGCAGTATTTT.

This chain uses TRBV28 with TRBJ2-7; D remains unclear. The CDR3 covers 13 residues. V gave up 3 bases and J gave up 0 bases, with 6 bases separating them. Germline CDR1 reads MDHEN; CDR2 reads SYDVKM. CDR3 in amino acids: CASSFSGSYEQYF. CDR3 in DNA: TGTGCCAGCAGTTTTTCAGGCTCCTACGAGCAGTACTTC.

This clone has only a few counts. The chain links TRBV7-8 to TRBJ2-7, with 8 bases lining up with TRBD1. The V gene's germline CDR1 is SGHVS and CDR2 FQNEAQ. V lost 7 bases, J lost 4 bases, and 15 bases stayed unmatched. The CDR3 spans 16 residues. The CDR3 loop reads CASTFTGSGGGYEQYF. In DNA form, the CDR3 reads TGTGCCAGCACCTTCACTGGGTCAGGGGGCGGTTACGAGCAGTACTTC.

The chain combines TRBV29-1 with TRBJ1-2; TRBD1 agrees at 7 bases. This CDR3 comprises 13 residues. V was pared by 5 bases and J by 0 bases, with 3 bases of the junction left unmatched. Germline CDR1 reads SQVTM; CDR2 reads ANQGSEA. The CDR3 spells CSVWDSPNYGYTF. The DNA for the CDR3 is TGCAGCGTTTGGGACAGCCCTAACTATGGCTACACCTTC. The entire variable domain, with the rest obtained from reference TRBV29-1 and TRBJ1-2, is as follows: SAVISQKPSRDICQRGTSLTIQCQVDSQVTMMFWYRQQPGQSLTLIATANQGSEATYESGFVIDKFPISRPNLTFSTLTVSNMSPEDSSIYLCSVWDSPNYGYTFGSGTRLTVV.